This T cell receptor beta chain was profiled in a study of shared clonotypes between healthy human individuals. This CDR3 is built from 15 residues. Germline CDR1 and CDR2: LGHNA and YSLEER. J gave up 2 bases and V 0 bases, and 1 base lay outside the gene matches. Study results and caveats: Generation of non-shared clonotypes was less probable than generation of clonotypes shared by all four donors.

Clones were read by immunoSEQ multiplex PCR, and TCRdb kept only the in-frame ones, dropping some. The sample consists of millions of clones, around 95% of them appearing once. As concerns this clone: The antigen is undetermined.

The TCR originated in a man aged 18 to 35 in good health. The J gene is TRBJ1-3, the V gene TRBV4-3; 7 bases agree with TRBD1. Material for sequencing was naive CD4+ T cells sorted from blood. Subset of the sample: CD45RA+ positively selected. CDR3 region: CASSQETGTGNTIYF. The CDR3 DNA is TGCGCCAGCAGCCAAGAGACAGGGACTGGAAACACCATATATTTT.